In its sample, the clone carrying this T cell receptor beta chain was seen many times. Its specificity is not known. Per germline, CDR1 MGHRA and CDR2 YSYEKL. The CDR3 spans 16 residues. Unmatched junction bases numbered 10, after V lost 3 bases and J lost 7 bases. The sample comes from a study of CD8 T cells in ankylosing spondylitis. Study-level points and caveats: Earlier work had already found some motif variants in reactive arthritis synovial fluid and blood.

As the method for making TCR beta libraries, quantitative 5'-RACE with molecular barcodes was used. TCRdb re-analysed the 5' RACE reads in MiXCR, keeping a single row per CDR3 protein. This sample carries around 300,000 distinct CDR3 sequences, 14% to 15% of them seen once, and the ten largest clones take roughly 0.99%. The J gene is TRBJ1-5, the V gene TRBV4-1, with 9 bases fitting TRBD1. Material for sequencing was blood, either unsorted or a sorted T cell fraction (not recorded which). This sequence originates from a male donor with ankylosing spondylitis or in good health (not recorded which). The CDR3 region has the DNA TGCGCCAGCAGCCACCTTCTACGGGACAGGGCACAGCCCCAGCATTTT. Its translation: CASSHLLRDRAQPQHF.